The following is a T cell receptor beta chain sequence with its context. Method: immunoSEQ multiplex PCR; TCRdb's copy keeps in-frame clones and lacks some. The sample lists tens of thousands of clones, 82% seen once, with roughly 12% in the top ten. The ends lost 8 bases at V and 6 bases at J; junction bases unmatched: 15. Germline V CDR1 and CDR2: MDHEN, SYDVKM. The CDR3 extends over 15 amino acids. The data originate from a study of blood T cell repertoires in COVID-19. Specimen: peripheral blood. The V gene is TRBV28, the J gene TRBJ1-1, with 7 bases matching TRBD1. This clonotype originated in a man older than 75 with COVID-19, enrolled during active disease. This CDR3 reads CASGKTGAGGAEAFF. The CDR3 DNA follows: TGTGCCAGCGGCAAAACAGGGGCCGGTGGCGCTGAAGCTTTCTTT.